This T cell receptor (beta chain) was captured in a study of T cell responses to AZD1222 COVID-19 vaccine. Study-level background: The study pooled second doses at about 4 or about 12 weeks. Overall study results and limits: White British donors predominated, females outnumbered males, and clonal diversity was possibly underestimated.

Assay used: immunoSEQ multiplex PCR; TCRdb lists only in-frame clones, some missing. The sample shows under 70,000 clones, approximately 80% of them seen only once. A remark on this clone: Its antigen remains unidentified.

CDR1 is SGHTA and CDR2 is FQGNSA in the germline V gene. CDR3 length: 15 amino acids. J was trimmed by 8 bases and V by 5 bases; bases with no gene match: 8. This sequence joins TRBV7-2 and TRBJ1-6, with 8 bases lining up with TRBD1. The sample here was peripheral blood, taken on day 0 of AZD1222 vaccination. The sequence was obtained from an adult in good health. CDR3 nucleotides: TGTGCCAGCAGCCTCACCGGGACAGGCCATTCACCCCTCCACTTT. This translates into CASSLTGTGHSPLHF.